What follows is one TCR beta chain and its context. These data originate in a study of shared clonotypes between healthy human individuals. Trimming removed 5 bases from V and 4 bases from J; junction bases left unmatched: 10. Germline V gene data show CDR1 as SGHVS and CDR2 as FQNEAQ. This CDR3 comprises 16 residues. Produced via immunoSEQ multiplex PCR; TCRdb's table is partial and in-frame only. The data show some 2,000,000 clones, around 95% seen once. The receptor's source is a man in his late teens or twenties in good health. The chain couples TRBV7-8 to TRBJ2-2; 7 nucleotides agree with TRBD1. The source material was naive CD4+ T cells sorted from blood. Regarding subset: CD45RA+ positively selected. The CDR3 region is CASSPMTGPSTGELFF. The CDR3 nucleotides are TGTGCCAGCAGCCCGATGACAGGGCCCAGCACCGGGGAGCTGTTTTTT.